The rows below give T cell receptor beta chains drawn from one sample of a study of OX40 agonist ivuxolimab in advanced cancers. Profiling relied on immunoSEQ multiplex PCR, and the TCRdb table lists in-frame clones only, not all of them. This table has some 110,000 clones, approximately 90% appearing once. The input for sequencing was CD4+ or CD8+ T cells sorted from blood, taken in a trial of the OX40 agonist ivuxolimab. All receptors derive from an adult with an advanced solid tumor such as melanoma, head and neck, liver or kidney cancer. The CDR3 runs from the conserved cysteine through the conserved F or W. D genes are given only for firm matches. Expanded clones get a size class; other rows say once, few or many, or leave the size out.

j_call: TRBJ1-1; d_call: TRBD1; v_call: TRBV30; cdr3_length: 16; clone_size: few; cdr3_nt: TGTGCCTGGAGTGTAGGGTATGGCAGGGGGAGCACTGAAGCTTTCTTT; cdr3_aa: CAWSVGYGRGSTEAFF
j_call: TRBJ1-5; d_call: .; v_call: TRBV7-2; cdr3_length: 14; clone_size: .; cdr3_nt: TGTGCCAGCAGCTTAGCTGGAGTAGGGACGCCCCAGCATTTT; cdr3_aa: CASSLAGVGTPQHF
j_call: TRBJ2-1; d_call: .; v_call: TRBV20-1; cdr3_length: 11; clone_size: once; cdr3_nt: TGCAGTGCTAGCCAAGGCGGGGTCGCGTTCTTC; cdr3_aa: CSASQGGVAFF
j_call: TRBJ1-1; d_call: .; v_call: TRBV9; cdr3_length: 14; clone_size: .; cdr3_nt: TGTGCCAGCAGCGTAGTGGGGAGGAACACTGAAGCTTTCTTT; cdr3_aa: CASSVVGRNTEAFF
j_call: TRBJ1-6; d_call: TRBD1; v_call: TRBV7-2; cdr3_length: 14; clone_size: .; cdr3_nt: TGTGCCAGCAGCCCCAGGGGGTTGAATTCACCCCTCCACTTT; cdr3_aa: CASSPRGLNSPLHF
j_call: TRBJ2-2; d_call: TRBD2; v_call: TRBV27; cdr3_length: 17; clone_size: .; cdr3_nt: TGTGCCAGCAGACAACCCCTAGCGGGGCTCAACACCGGGGAGCTGTTTTTT; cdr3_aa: CASRQPLAGLNTGELFF
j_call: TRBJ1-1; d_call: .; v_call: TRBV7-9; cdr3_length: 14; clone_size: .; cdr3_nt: TGTGCCAGCAGCTTAATGGGGCCCAACACTGAAGCTTTCTTT; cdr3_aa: CASSLMGPNTEAFF
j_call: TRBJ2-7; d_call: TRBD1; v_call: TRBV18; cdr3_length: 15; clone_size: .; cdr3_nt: TGTGCCAGCTCATCCGGACAGGGACTGTCCTACGAGCAGTACTTC; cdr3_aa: CASSSGQGLSYEQYF
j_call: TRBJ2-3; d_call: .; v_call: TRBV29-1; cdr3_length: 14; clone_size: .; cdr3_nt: TGCAGCGTGGGGGGACCCAGTAGCACAGATACGCAGTATTTT; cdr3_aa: CSVGGPSSTDTQYF
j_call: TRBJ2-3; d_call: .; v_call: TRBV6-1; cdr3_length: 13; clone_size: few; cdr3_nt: TGTGCCAGCAGTCCAAGACCGGGAGATACGCAGTATTTT; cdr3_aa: CASSPRPGDTQYF
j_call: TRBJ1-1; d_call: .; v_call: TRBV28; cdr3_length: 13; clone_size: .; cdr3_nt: TGTGCCAGCAGTTGGGCGCAGAACACTGAAGCTTTCTTT; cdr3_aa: CASSWAQNTEAFF
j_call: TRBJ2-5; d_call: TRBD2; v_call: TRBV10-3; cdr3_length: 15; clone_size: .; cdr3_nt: TGTGCCATCAGTGGAGCGGGGGGGCCGCGAGAGACCCAGTACTTC; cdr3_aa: CAISGAGGPRETQYF
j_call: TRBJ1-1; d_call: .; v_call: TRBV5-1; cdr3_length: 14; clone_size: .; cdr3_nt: TGCGCCAGCAGCCAGGACACCCTGGGGACTGAAGCTTTCTTT; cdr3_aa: CASSQDTLGTEAFF
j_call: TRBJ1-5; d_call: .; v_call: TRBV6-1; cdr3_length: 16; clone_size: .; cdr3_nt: TGTGCCAGCAGTGAGTTCAGGGTCAGTAGCAATCAGCCCCAGCATTTT; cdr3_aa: CASSEFRVSSNQPQHF
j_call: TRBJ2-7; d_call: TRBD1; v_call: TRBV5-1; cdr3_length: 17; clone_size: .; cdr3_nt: TGCGCCAGCAGCTTGTTACTTATTGGGGACAGCACGCCCGAGCAGTACTTC; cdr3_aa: CASSLLLIGDSTPEQYF
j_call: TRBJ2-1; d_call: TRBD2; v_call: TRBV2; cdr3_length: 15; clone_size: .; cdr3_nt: TGTGCCAGCAGTGAGGGACTAGCTCTTTGGGATGAGCAGTTCTTC; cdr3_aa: CASSEGLALWDEQFF
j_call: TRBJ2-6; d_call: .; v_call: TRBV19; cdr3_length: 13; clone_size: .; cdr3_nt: TGTGCCAGTAGGCGGCTGGCTTCCAACGTCCTGACTTTC; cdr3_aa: CASRRLASNVLTF
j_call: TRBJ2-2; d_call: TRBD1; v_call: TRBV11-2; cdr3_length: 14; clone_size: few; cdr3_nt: TGTGCCAGCAGGAAACAGGGGGCAGGCGGGGAGCTGTTTTTT; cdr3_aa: CASRKQGAGGELFF
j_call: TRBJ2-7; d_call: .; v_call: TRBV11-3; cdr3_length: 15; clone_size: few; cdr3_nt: TGTGCCAGCAGCTTAGGTTCCCCGGGGGCGTACGAGCAGTACTTC; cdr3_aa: CASSLGSPGAYEQYF
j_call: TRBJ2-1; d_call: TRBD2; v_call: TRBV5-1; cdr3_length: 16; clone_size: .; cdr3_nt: TGCGCCAGCAGCTCCCCTAGCGGGGGGACCTACAATGAGCAGTTCTTC; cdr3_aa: CASSSPSGGTYNEQFF
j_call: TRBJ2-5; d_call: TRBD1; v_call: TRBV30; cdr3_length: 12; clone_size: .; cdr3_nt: TGTGCCTTAGACAGGGGCCAAGAGACCCAGTACTTC; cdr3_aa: CALDRGQETQYF
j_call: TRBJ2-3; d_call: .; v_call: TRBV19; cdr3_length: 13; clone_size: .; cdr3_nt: TGTGCCAGTAGAGGGGCTAGCACAGATACGCAGTATTTT; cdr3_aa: CASRGASTDTQYF
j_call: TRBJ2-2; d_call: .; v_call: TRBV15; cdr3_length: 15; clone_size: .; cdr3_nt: TGTGCCACCAGCAGAGAAGCACAGGGCACCGGGGAGCTGTTTTTT; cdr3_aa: CATSREAQGTGELFF
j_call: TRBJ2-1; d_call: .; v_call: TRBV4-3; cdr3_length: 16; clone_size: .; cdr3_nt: TGCGCCAGCAGCCAAGATCGGGGCGGAGTTACCGATGAGCAGTTCTTC; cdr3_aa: CASSQDRGGVTDEQFF
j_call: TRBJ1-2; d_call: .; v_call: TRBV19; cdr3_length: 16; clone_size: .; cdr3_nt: TGTGCCAGTAGTTCTCGGGGGGGCAGGCGGAATAATGGCTACACCTTC; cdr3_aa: CASSSRGGRRNNGYTF
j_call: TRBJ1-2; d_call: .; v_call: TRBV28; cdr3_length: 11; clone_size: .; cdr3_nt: TGTGCCAGCGCTACTGGATATGGCTACACCTTC; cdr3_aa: CASATGYGYTF
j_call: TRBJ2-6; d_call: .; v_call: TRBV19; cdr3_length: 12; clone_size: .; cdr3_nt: TGTGCCAGTAGTACTGGGGCCAACGTCCTGACTTTC; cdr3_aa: CASSTGANVLTF
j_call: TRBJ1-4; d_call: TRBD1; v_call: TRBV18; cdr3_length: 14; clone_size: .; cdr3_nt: TGTGCCAGCTCACCAGGGACAGAAAATGAAAAACTGTTTTTT; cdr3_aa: CASSPGTENEKLFF
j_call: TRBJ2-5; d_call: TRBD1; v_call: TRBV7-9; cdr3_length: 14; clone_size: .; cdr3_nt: TGTGCCAGCAGCTCGACAGGGGGCAGAGAGACCCAGTACTTC; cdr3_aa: CASSSTGGRETQYF
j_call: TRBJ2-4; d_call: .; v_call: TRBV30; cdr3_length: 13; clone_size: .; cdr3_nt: TGTGCCTGGAGCACAGGTTACAAAAACATTCAGTACTTC; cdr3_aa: CAWSTGYKNIQYF
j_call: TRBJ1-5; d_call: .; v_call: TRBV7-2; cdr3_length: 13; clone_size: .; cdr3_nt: TGTGCCAGCAGCTTAGCTTCAGATCAGCCCCAGCATTTT; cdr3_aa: CASSLASDQPQHF
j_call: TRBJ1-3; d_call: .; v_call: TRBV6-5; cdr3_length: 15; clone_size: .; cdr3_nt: TGTGCCAGCAGTTACTCGACAATTCCGTCGGACACCATATATTTT; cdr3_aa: CASSYSTIPSDTIYF
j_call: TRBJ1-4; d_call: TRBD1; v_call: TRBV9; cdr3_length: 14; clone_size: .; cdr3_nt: TGTGCCAGCAGCGAGACAGGGTCGTGGGAAAAACTGTTTTTT; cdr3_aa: CASSETGSWEKLFF
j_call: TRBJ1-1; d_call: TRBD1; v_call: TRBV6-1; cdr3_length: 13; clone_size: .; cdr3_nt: TGTGCCAGCAACTGGGACAGGGTCGATGAAGCTTTCTTT; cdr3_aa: CASNWDRVDEAFF
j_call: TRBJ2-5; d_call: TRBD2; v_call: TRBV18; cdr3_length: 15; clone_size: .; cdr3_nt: TGTGCCAGCTCACCCCCGGGACTAGCGAAAGAGACCCAGTACTTC; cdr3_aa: CASSPPGLAKETQYF
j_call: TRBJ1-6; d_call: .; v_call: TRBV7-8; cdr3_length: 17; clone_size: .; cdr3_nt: TGTGCCAGCAGACCGGACAGAACCATCTCCTATAATTCACCCCTCCACTTT; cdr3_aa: CASRPDRTISYNSPLHF
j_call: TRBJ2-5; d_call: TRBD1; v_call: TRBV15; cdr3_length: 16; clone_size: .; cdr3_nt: TGTGCCACCCGTCTGAGTTTTGGGACAGGGGACGAGACCCAGTACTTC; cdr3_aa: CATRLSFGTGDETQYF
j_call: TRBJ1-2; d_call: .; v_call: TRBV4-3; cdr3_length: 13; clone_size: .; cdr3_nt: TGCGCCAGCAGCCAAGATATGGGCTATGGCTACACCTTC; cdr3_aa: CASSQDMGYGYTF
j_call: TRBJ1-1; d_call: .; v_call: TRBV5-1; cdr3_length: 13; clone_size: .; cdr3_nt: TGCGCCAGCAGACGCGACGTGAACACTGAAGCTTTCTTT; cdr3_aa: CASRRDVNTEAFF
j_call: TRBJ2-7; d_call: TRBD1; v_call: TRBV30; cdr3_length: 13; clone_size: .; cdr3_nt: TGTGCCTCGCAGACAGGGTCCAGGAACGAGCAGTACTTC; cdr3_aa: CASQTGSRNEQYF